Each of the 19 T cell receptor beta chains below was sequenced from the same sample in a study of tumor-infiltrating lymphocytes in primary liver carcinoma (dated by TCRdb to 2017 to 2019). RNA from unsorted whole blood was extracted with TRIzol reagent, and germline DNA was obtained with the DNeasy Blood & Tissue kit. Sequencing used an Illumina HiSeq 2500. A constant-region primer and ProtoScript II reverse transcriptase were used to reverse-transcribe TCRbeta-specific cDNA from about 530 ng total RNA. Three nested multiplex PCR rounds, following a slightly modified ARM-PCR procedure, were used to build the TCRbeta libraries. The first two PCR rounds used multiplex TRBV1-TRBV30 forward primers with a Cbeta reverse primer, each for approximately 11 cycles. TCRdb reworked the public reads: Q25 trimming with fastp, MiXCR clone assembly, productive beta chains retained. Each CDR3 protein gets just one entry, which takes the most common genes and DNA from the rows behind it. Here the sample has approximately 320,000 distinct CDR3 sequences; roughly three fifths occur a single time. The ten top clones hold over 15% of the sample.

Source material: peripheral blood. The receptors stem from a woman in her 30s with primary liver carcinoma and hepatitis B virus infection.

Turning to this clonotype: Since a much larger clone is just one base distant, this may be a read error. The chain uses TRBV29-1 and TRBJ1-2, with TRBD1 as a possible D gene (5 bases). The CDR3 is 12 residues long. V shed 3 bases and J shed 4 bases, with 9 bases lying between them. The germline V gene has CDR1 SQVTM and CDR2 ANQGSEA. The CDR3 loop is CSVDNGTYGYTF. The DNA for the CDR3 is TGCAGCGTTGACAATGGGACCTATGGCTACACCTTC.

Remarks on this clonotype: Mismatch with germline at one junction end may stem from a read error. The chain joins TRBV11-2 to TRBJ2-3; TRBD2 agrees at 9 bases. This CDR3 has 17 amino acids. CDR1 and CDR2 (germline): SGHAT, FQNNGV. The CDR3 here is CARSREGLAGYTDTQYF. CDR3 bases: TGTGCCCGCAGCCGAGAGGGGCTAGCGGGATACACAGATACGCAGTATTTT.

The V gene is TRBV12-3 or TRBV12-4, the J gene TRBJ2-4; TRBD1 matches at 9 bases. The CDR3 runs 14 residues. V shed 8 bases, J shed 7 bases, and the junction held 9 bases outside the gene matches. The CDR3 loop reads CASGPTGGWNIQYF. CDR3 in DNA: TGTGCCAGCGGTCCCACAGGGGGCTGGAACATTCAGTACTTC.

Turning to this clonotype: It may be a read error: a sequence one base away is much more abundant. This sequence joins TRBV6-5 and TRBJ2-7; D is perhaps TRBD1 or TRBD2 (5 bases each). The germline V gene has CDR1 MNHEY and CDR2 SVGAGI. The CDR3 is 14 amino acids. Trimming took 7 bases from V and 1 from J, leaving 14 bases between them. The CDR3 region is CASNRSGTSYEQYF. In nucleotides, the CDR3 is TGTGCCAGCAATCGCTCCGGGACGTCCTACGAGCAGTACTTC.

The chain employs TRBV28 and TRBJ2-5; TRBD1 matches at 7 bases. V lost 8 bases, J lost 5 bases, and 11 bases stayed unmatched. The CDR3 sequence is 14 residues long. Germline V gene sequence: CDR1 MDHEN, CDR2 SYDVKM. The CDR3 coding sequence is TGTGCCAGCGGCGAGGGGGCAGCAAGGGAGACCCAGTACTTC. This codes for CASGEGAARETQYF.

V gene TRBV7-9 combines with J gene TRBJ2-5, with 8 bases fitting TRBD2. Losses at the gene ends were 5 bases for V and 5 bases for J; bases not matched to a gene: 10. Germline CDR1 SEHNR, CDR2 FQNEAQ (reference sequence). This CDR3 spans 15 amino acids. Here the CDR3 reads CASSPHRGGRETQYF. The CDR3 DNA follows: TGTGCCAGCAGCCCTCACCGGGGGGGCCGGGAGACCCAGTACTTC.

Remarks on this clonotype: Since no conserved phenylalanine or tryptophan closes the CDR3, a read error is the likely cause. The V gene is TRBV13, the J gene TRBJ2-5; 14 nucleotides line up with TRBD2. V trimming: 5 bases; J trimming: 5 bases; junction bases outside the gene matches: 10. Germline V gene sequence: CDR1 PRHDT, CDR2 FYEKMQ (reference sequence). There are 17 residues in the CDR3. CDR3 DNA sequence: TGTGCCAGCAGCCTCAGGACTAGCGGGAGGTACGGGGAGACCCAGTACTTA. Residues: CASSLRTSGRYGETQYL.

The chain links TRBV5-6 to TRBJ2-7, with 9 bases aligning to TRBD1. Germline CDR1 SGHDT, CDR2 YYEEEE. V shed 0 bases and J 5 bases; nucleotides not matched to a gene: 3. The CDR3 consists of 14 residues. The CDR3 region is CASSLDRGHHEQYF. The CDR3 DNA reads TGTGCCAGCAGCTTGGACAGGGGGCACCACGAGCAGTACTTC.

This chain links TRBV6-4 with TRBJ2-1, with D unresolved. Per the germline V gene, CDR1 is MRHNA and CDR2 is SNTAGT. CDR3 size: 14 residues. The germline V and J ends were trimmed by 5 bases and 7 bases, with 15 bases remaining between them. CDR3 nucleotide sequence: TGTGCCAGCAGTTCGACGGAGAATTATAATGAGCAGTTCTTC. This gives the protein CASSSTENYNEQFF.

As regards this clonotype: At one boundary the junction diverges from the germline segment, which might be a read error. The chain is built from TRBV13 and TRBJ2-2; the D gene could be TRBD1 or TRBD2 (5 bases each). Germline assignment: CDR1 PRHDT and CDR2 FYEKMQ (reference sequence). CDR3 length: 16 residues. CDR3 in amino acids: CASSSGRVKRTGKLFF. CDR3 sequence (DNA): TGTGCCAGCAGCTCCGGCAGGGTAAAACGCACCGGGAAGCTGTTTTTT. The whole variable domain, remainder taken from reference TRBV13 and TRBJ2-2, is AAGVIQSPRHLIKEKRETATLKCYPIPRHDTVYWYQQGPGQDPQFLISFYEKMQSDKGSIPDRFSAQQFSDYHSELNMSSLELGDSALYFCASSSGRVKRTGKLFFGEGSRLTVL.

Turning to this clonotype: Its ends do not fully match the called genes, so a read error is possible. As DNA, the CDR3 is TGTGCCAGCAGCAGGACAGGGGCTGGAGCTAACTATGCCTACACCTTC. The encoded protein is CASSRTGAGANYAYTF. The rearrangement joins TRBV6-5 to TRBJ1-2; TRBD1 aligns across 9 bases. CDR3 size: 16 residues. Germline CDR1 is MNHEY and CDR2 is SVGAGI.

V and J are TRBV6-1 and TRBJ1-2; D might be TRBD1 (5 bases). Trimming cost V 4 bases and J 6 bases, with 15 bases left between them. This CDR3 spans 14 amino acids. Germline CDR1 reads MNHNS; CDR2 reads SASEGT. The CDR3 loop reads CASSGGYSGHGYTF. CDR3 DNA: TGTGCCAGCAGTGGAGGCTACTCAGGGCATGGCTACACCTTC.

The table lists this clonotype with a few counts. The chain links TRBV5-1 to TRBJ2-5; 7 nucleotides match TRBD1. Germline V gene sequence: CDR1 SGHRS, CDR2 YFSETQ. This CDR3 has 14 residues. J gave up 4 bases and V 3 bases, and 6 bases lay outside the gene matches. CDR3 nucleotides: TGCGCCAGCAGCTCGGGACAGACGGGAGAGACCCAGTACTTC. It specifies CASSSGQTGETQYF.

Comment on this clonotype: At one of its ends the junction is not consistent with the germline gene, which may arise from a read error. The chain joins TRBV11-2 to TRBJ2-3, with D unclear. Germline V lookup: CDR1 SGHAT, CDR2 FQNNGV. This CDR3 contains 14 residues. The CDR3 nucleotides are TGTGCCTGCAGCTTAGGTCGCAGGATAGATACGCAGTATTTT. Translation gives CACSLGRRIDTQYF.

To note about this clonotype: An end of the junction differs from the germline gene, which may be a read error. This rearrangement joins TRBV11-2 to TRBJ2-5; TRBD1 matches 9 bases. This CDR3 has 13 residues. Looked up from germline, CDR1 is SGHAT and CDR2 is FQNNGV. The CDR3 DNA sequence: TGTGCCAACAGCCGGGACAGGGCGGGGACCCAGTACTTC. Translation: CANSRDRAGTQYF.

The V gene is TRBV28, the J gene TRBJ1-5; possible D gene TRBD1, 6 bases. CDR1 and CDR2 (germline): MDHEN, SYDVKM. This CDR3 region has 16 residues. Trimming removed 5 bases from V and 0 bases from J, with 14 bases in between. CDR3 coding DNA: TGTGCCAGCAGTCTTTCGGGGGCCGTTAGCAATCAGCCCCAGCATTTT. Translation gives CASSLSGAVSNQPQHF. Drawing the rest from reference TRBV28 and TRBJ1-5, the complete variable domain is DVKVTQSSRYLVKRTGEKVFLECVQDMDHENMFWYRQDPGLGLRLIYFSYDVKMKEKGDIPEGYSVSREKKERFSLILESASTNQTSMYLCASSLSGAVSNQPQHFGDGTRLSIL.

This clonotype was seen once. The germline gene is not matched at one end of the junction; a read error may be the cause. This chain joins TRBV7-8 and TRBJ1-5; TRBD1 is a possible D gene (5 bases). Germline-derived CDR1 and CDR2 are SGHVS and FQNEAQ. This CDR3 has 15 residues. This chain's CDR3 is CATSLKQDAWQPQHF. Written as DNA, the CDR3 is TGTGCCACCAGCTTGAAACAGGATGCTTGGCAGCCCCAGCATTTT.

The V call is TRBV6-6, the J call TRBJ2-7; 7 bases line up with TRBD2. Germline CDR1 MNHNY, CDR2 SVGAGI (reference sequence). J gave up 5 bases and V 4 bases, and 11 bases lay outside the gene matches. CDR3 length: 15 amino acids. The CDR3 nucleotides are TGTGCCAGCAGTTCCTTCATTAGCGGGCCTGACGAGCAGTACTTC. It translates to CASSSFISGPDEQYF.

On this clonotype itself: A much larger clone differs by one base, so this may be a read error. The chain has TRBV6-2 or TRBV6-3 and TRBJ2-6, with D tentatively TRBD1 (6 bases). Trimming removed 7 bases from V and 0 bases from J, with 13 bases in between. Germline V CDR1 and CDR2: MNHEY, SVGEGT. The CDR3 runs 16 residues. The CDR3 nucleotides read TGTGCCAGCATTTCTAACAGGGACTCTGGGGCCAACGTCCTGACTTTC. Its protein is CASISNRDSGANVLTF.